This T cell receptor beta chain was found in a study of cytomegalovirus exposure and HLA in healthy donors. All donors participated as healthy donors of bone marrow. Amplification used 60 Vbeta primers and 13 Jbeta primers. Profiled with immunoSEQ multiplex PCR; TCRdb holds only in-frame clones, not every one. The sample carries 150,000 to 200,000 clones, more than 85% recorded once. Between the trimmed V and J ends, which lost 4 bases and 4 bases, there was a span of 11 bases. From germline, CDR1 is MGHRA and CDR2 YSYEKL. The CDR3 extends over 14 amino acids. This chain links TRBV4-1 with TRBJ2-1; D is unclear. This TCR came from a woman in her late teens or twenties in good health and CMV-seronegative. Sequenced sample: PBMCs. The CDR3 loop reads CASSRSRLYNEQFF. For the CDR3, the DNA is TGCGCCAGCAGCCGATCCAGGTTATACAATGAGCAGTTCTTC.